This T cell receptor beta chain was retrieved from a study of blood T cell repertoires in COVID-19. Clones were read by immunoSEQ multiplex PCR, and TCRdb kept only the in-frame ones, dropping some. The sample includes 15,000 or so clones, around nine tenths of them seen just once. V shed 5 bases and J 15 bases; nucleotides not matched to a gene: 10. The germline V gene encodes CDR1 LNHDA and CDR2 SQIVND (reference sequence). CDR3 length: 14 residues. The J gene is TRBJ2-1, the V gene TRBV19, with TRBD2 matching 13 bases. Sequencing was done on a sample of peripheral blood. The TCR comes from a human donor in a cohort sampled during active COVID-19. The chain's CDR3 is CASSPGTSGIGRFF. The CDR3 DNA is TGTGCCAGTAGTCCCGGGACTAGCGGGATCGGTCGGTTCTTC.